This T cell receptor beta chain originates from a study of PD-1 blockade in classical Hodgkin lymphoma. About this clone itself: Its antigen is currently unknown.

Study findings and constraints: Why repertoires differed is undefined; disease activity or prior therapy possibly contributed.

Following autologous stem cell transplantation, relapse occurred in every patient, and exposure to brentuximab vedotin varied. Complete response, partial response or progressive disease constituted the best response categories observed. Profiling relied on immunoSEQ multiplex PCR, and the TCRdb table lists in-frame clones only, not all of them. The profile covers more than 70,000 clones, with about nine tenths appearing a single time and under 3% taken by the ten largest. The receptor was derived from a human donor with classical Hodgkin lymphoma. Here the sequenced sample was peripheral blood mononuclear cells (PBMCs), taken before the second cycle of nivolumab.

Here the CDR3 DNA reads TGCGCCAGCAGCTTGGGACAGGAGGAAGCTTTCTTT. As protein: CASSLGQEEAFF. The chain couples TRBV5-1 to TRBJ1-1, with D maybe TRBD1 (6 bases). The germline V gene has CDR1 SGHRS and CDR2 YFSETQ. Trimming left V 0 bases short and J 8 bases short, with 8 bases between. The CDR3 sequence is 12 residues long.